This is a list of T cell receptor beta chains from one sample in a study of memory CD4+ T cells and cytomegalovirus serostatus. Sequencing used immunoSEQ multiplex PCR; TCRdb keeps in-frame clones, though not all of them. The sample has tens of thousands of clones, over 70% seen once. The source material was memory CD4+ T cells from blood. The receptor source for this set is an adult in good health and CMV-seronegative. CDR3s include the opening cysteine and the closing phenylalanine or tryptophan. Fields, in order: J gene, clone size, D gene, V gene, CDR3 DNA, CDR3 protein. The D gene is left open where the match is weak. Clone sizes are given selectively: once, few, many, or a class where the clone is expanded.

TRBJ2-7,once,NA,TRBV7-9,TGTGCCAGCAGCCCCAGACAAACTTCCTACGAGCAGTACTTC,CASSPRQTSYEQYF
TRBJ2-3,NA,NA,TRBV30,TGTGCCTGGGCTAGGGACACAGATACGCAGTATTTT,CAWARDTDTQYF
TRBJ2-2,NA,TRBD1,TRBV18,TGTGCCAGCTCACCAGGTGGGACAGGGACCGGGGAGCTGTTTTTT,CASSPGGTGTGELFF
TRBJ2-5,NA,NA,TRBV27,TGTGCCAGCAGTTTATTAGCACCGGGCGGGGGCTACTACCAAGAGACCCAGTACTTC,CASSLLAPGGGYYQETQYF
TRBJ2-2,NA,NA,TRBV4-3,TGCGCCAGCAGCCAAGAATCAGGGCGCGGCGGGGAGCTGTTTTTT,CASSQESGRGGELFF
TRBJ1-2,NA,NA,TRBV7-9,TGTGCCAGCAGCTCCTTGCAGGGCCATTCCAACTATGGCTACACCTTC,CASSSLQGHSNYGYTF
TRBJ2-7,NA,TRBD2,TRBV27,TGTGCCAGCAGTCCTACGGCCCCCTCCTGGGGAGGGCCCCACGAGCAGTACTTC,CASSPTAPSWGGPHEQYF
TRBJ1-2,NA,TRBD1,TRBV6-6,TGTGCCAGCAGTTACGGCTCCGGGACAGGCGCGTATGGCTACACCTTC,CASSYGSGTGAYGYTF
TRBJ1-1,NA,TRBD1,TRBV5-1,TGCGCCAGCAAGACAGGGACAAGTTGGACTGAAGCTTTCTTT,CASKTGTSWTEAFF
TRBJ2-5,NA,TRBD2,TRBV5-5,TGTGCCAGCAGCTTAGCGGGGCTAGAACAAGAGACCCAGTACTTC,CASSLAGLEQETQYF
TRBJ2-7,NA,NA,TRBV18,TGTGCCAGCTCAAGGGGGATCGACTACGAGCAGTACTTC,CASSRGIDYEQYF
TRBJ2-7,NA,TRBD1,TRBV29-1,TGCAGCGTTGTTAGCGGGACAGGGGGTTACGAGCAGTACTTC,CSVVSGTGGYEQYF
TRBJ2-7,NA,NA,TRBV6-5,TGTGCCAGCAGTTACTCGATTATGGGAAGCGAGCAGTACTTC,CASSYSIMGSEQYF
TRBJ1-5,few,NA,TRBV10-3,TGTGCCATCAGTGTGGGCAACAATCAGCCCCAGCATTTT,CAISVGNNQPQHF
TRBJ2-5,NA,NA,TRBV28,TGTGCCAGCAATTTACAGCAAGAGACCCAGTACTTC,CASNLQQETQYF
TRBJ1-5,NA,NA,TRBV29-1,TGCAGCGCTATGGCCGGGTCTAATCAGCCCCAGCATTTT,CSAMAGSNQPQHF
TRBJ2-7,NA,TRBD1,TRBV5-1,TGCGCCAGCAGCTTGGGGGACAGCCCCTACGAGCAGTACTTC,CASSLGDSPYEQYF
TRBJ2-7,once,NA,TRBV19,TGTGCCAGTACCCCACGGGCGGGGATCTCCTACGAGCAGTACTTC,CASTPRAGISYEQYF
TRBJ1-4,NA,NA,TRBV7-2,TGTGCCAGCAGCCTAGAACGGGGAGTGGAAAAACTGTTTTTT,CASSLERGVEKLFF
TRBJ2-3,NA,TRBD2,TRBV19,TGTGCCAGCGATTCGGGACTAGCGGGAGCAGATACGCAGTATTTT,CASDSGLAGADTQYF
TRBJ2-6,NA,NA,TRBV7-2,TGTGCCAGCAGCATCTCTGGGGCCAACGTCCTGACTTTC,CASSISGANVLTF
TRBJ2-2,NA,NA,TRBV5-1,TGCGCCAGCAGCTTGATCGGGCCCTACACCGGGGAGCTGTTTTTT,CASSLIGPYTGELFF
TRBJ2-1,NA,NA,TRBV10-1,TGCGCCAGCAGTGAGGGTAGACACGTCAATGAGCAGTTCTTC,CASSEGRHVNEQFF
TRBJ2-7,few,NA,TRBV6-1,TGTGCCAGCAGTGAAACTAGAACAGCTAGCGAGCAGTACTTC,CASSETRTASEQYF
TRBJ2-5,once,NA,TRBV30,TGTGCCTGGAGTTTGACCCCGACTAGTCTTAAGACCCAGTACTTC,CAWSLTPTSLKTQYF
TRBJ1-4,few,TRBD1,TRBV2,TGTGCCAGCAGTGGGGACAGCTCAAATGAAAAACTGTTTTTT,CASSGDSSNEKLFF
TRBJ2-6,NA,NA,TRBV5-1,TGCGCCAGCAGCCTGTGGGGAGGCCCTGGGGCCAACGTCCTGACTTTC,CASSLWGGPGANVLTF
TRBJ2-7,few,NA,TRBV6-1,TGTGCCAGCAGTGAAAGTGCGGGGCCTAGCTCCTACGAGCAGTACTTC,CASSESAGPSSYEQYF
TRBJ1-2,medium-sized,TRBD1,TRBV4-2,TGTGCCAGCAGCCAAGGACAGGGTCAGATTGGCTACACCTTC,CASSQGQGQIGYTF
TRBJ1-2,NA,NA,TRBV7-2,TGTGCCAGCAGCCCTGGGGGCTACTATGGCTACACCTTC,CASSPGGYYGYTF
TRBJ2-2,NA,NA,TRBV5-6,TGTGCCAGCAGCTTGGGACTAGTTGGTACCGGGGAGCTGTTTTTT,CASSLGLVGTGELFF
TRBJ1-6,NA,NA,TRBV5-1,TGCGCCAGCAGCTTGGCTACGACTGGGGTGTCTAATTCACCCCTCCACTTT,CASSLATTGVSNSPLHF
TRBJ1-1,NA,NA,TRBV27,TGTGCCAGCAGTTCCCTCGTGAACACTGAAGCTTTCTTT,CASSSLVNTEAFF
TRBJ2-3,NA,TRBD1,TRBV2,TGTGCCAGAGAACGAGGACAGGGGTTCTTGACAGATACGCAGTATTTT,CARERGQGFLTDTQYF
TRBJ1-2,NA,TRBD1,TRBV30,TGTGCCTGGAGGGGACAGAATAACTATGGCTACACCTTC,CAWRGQNNYGYTF
TRBJ1-5,few,NA,TRBV12-5,TGTGCTAGTGGTCTGGACAGCAATCAGCCCCAGCATTTT,CASGLDSNQPQHF
TRBJ2-3,NA,NA,TRBV19,TGTGCCAGTAGGGGGGGGCAGGTAGACTCCACAGATACGCAGTATTTT,CASRGGQVDSTDTQYF
TRBJ2-2,NA,NA,TRBV6-6,TGTGCCAGCAGTTACTACAGGGTTGCCGGGGAGCTGTTTTTT,CASSYYRVAGELFF
TRBJ2-2,few,NA,TRBV10-3,TGTGCCATCAGTGGGGGAACTAAGGCGAACACCGGGGAGCTGTTTTTT,CAISGGTKANTGELFF
TRBJ2-2,NA,NA,TRBV6-6,TGTGCCAGCGCAAAGGGTCAGGCCCCCGGGGAGCTGTTTTTT,CASAKGQAPGELFF
TRBJ1-1,NA,NA,TRBV7-2,TGTGCCAGCAGCTCAGAGCTTATTTTTTATGGGGCGGTAAACACTGAAGCTTTCTTT,CASSSELIFYGAVNTEAFF
TRBJ2-2,NA,TRBD2,TRBV5-1,TGCGCCAGCAGCTTGGGGCGGCTAGCGGGAGGCAACACCGGGGAGCTGTTTTTT,CASSLGRLAGGNTGELFF
TRBJ1-4,NA,NA,TRBV6-1,TGTGCCAGCAGTGAATTTCCAGTCGCAACTAATGAAAAACTGTTTTTT,CASSEFPVATNEKLFF
TRBJ1-5,NA,NA,TRBV18,TGTGCCAGCTCACCACGGGAAGATAGCAATCAGCCCCAGCATTTT,CASSPREDSNQPQHF
TRBJ2-7,NA,NA,TRBV10-3,TGTGCCATCAGTGGCCAGAGCGACGAGCAGTACTTC,CAISGQSDEQYF
TRBJ1-4,once,NA,TRBV7-2,TGTGCCAGCAGCTTGGCTAATGAAAAACTGTTTTTT,CASSLANEKLFF
TRBJ2-1,once,TRBD1,TRBV19,TGTGCCAGTAGTATACAGGGGGCCCACAATGAGCAGTTCTTC,CASSIQGAHNEQFF
TRBJ2-7,NA,TRBD2,TRBV28,TGTGCCAGCAGTTCACATGGCCCTAGCGGGATACACTCCTGGGGCTTTTCCTACGAGCAGTACTTC,CASSSHGPSGIHSWGFSYEQYF